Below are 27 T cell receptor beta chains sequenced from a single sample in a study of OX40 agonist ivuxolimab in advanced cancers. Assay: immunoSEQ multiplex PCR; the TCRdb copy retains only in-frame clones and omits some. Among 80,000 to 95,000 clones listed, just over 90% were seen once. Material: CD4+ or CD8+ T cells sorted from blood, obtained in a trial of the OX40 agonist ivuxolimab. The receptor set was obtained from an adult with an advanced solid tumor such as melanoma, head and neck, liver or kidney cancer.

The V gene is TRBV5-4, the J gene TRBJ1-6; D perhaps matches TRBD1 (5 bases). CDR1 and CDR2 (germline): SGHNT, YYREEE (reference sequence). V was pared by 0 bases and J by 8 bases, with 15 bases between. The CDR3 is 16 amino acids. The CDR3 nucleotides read TGTGCCAGCAGCTTGGTTAGGGGAAATGTTGATTCACCCCTCCACTTT. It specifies CASSLVRGNVDSPLHF. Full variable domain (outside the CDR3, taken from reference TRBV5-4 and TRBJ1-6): ETGVTQSPTHLIKTRGQQVTLRCSSQSGHNTVSWYQQALGQGPQFIFQYYREEENGRGNFPPRFSGLQFPNYSSELNVNALELDDSALYLCASSLVRGNVDSPLHFGNGTRLTVT.

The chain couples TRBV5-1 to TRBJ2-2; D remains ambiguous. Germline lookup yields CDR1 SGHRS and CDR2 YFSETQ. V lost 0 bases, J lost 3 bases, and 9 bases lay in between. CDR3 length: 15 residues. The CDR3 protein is CASSLVRADTGELFF. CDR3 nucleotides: TGCGCCAGCAGCTTGGTTCGGGCAGACACCGGGGAGCTGTTTTTT.

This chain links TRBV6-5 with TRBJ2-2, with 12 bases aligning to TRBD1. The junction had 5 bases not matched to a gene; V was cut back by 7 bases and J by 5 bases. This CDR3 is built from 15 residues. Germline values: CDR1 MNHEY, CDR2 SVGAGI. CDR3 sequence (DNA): TGTGCCAGCAAGGGGACAGGGGGCTGGACCGGGGAGCTGTTTTTT. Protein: CASKGTGGWTGELFF.

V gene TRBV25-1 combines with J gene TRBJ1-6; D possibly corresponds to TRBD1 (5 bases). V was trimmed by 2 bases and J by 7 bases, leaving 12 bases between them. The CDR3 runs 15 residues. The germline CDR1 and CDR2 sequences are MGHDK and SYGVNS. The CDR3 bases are TGTGCCAGCAGTGAACCGGGACGGCCCAATTCACCCCTCCACTTT. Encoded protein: CASSEPGRPNSPLHF.

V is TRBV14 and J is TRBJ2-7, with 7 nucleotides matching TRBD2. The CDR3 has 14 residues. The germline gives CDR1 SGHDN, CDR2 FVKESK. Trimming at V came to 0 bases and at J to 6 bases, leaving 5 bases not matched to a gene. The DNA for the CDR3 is TGTGCCAGCAGCCAAGATCCCTTAGCGGGCGAGCAGTACTTC. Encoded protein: CASSQDPLAGEQYF.

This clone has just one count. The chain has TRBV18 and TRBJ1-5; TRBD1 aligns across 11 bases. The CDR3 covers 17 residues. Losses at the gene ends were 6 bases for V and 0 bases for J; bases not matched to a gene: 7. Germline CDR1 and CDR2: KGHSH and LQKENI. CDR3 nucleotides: TGTGCCAGCTCCGGGACAGGGGGTCCCTATAGCAATCAGCCCCAGCATTTT. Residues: CASSGTGGPYSNQPQHF.

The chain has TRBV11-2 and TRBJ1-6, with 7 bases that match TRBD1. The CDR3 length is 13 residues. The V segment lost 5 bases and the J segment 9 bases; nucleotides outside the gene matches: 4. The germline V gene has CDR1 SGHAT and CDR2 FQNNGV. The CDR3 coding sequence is TGTGCCAGCAGCAAGAGGACAGGTTCACCCCTCCACTTT. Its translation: CASSKRTGSPLHF.

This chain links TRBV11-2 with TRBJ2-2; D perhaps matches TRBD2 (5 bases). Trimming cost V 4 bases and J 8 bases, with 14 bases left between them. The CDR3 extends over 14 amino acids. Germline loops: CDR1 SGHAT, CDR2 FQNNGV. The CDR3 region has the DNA TGTGCCAGCAGCTCTAGATCGGAGGCTGGGGAGCTGTTTTTT. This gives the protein CASSSRSEAGELFF.

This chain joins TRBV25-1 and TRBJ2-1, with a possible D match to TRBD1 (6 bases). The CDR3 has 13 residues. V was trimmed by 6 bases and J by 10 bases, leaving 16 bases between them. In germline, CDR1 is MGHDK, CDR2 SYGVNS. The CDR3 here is CASRSPSRGEQFF. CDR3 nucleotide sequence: TGTGCCAGCAGAAGCCCATCTAGGGGGGAGCAGTTCTTC.

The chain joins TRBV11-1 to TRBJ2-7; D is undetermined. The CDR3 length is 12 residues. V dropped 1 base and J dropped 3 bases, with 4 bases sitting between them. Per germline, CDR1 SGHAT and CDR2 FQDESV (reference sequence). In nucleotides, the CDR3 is TGTGCCAGCAGCTTAGGGGACTACGAGCAGTACTTC. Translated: CASSLGDYEQYF.

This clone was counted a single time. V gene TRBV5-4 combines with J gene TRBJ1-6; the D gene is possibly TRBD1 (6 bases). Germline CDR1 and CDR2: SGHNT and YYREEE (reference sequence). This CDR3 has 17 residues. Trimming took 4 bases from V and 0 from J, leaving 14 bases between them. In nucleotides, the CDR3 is TGTGCCAGCAGCCTGGTAACAGGGAGCTCCTATAATTCACCCCTCCACTTT. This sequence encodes CASSLVTGSSYNSPLHF. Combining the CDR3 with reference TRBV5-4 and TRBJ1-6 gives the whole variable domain ETGVTQSPTHLIKTRGQQVTLRCSSQSGHNTVSWYQQALGQGPQFIFQYYREEENGRGNFPPRFSGLQFPNYSSELNVNALELDDSALYLCASSLVTGSSYNSPLHFGNGTRLTVT.

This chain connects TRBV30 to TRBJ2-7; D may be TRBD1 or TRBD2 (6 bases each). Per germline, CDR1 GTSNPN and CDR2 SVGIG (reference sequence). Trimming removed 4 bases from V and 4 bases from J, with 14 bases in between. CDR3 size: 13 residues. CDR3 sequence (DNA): TGTGCCTGGAAGGGGGGAAGGTGGTACGAGCAGTACTTC. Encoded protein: CAWKGGRWYEQYF.

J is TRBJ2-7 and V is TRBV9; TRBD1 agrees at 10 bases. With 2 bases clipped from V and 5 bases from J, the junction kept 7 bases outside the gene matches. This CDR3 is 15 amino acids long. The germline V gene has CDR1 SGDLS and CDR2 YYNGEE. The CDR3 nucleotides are TGTGCCAGCAGCGTTTTCTCGACAGGGGGCGACGAGCAGTACTTC. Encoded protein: CASSVFSTGGDEQYF.

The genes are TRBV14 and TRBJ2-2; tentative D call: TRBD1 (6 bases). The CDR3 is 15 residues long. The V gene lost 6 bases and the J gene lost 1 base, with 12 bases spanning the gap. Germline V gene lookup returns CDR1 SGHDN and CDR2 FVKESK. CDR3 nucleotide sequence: TGTGCCAGCAGTCAAACACAGGGGAACACCGGGGAGCTGTTTTTT. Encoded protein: CASSQTQGNTGELFF.

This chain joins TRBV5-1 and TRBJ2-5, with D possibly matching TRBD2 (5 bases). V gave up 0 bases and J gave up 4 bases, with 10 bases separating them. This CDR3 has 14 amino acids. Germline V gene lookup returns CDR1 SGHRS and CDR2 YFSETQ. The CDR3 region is CASSLVSSGETQYF. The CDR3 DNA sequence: TGCGCCAGCAGCTTGGTGTCCAGCGGAGAGACCCAGTACTTC.

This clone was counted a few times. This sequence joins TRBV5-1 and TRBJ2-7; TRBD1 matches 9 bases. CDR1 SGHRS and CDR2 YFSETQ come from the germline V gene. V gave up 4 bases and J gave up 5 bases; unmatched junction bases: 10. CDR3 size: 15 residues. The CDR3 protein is CASSRAGTGSNEQYF. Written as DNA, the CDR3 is TGCGCCAGCAGCCGGGCTGGGACAGGGTCCAACGAGCAGTACTTC.

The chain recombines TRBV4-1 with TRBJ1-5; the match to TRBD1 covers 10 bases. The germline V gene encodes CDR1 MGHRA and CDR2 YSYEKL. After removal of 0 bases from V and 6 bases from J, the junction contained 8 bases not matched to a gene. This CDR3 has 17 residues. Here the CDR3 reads CASSQDVGQGVLQPQHF. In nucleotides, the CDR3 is TGCGCCAGCAGCCAAGACGTCGGACAGGGGGTGCTTCAGCCCCAGCATTTT.

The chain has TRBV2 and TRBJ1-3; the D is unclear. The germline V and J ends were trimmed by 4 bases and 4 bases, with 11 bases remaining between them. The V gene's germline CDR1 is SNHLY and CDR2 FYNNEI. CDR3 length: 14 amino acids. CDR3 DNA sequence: TGTGCCAGCAGTGCCCGGCAGAGAGGAAACACCATATATTTT. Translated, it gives CASSARQRGNTIYF.

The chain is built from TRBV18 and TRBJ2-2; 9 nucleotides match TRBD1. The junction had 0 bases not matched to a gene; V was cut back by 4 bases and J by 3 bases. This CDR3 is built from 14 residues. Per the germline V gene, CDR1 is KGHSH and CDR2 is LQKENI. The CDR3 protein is CASSRTGDTGELFF. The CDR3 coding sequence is TGTGCCAGCTCACGGACAGGGGACACCGGGGAGCTGTTTTTT. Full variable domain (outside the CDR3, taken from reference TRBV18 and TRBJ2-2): NAGVMQNPRHLVRRRGQEARLRCSPMKGHSHVYWYRQLPEEGLKFMVYLQKENIIDESGMPKERFSAEFPKEGPSILRIQQVVRGDSAAYFCASSRTGDTGELFFGEGSRLTVL.

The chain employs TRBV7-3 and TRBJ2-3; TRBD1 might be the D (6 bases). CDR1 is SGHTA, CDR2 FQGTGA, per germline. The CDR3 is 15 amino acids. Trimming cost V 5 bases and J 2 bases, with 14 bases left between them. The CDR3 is CASSPTGTTTDTQYF. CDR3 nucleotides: TGTGCCAGCAGCCCTACCGGGACAACCACAGATACGCAGTATTTT.

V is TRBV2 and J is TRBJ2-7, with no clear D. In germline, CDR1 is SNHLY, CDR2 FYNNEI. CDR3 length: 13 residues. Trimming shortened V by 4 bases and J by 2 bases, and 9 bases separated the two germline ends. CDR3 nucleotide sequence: TGTGCCAGCAGTGGAGGCAGTCCCTACGAGCAGTACTTC. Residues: CASSGGSPYEQYF.

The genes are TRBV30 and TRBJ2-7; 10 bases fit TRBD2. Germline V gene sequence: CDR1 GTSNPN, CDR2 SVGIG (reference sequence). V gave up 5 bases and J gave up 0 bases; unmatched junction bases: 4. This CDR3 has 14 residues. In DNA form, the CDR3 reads TGTGCCTGGGCAGCGGGGGGGCCCTCCTACGAGCAGTACTTC. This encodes CAWAAGGPSYEQYF.

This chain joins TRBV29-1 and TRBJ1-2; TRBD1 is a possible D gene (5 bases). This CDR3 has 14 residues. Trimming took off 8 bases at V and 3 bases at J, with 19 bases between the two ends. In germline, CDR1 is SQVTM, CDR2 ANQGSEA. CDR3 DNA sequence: TGCAGCCCTGATGGGGGGGGTCCGGACTATGGCTACACCTTC. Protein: CSPDGGGPDYGYTF.

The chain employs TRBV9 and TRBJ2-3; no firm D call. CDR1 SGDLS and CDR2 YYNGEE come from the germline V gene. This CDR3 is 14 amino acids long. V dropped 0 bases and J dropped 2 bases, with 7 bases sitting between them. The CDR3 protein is CASSVGGSTDTQYF. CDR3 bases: TGTGCCAGCAGCGTAGGGGGATCCACAGATACGCAGTATTTT.

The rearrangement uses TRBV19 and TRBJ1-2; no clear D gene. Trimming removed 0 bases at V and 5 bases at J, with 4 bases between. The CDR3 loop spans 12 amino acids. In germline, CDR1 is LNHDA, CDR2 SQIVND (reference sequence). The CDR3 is CASSIDRYGYTF. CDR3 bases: TGTGCCAGTAGTATAGATCGATATGGCTACACCTTC. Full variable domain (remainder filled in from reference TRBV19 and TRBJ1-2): DGGITQSPKYLFRKEGQNVTLSCEQNLNHDAMYWYRQDPGQGLRLIYYSQIVNDFQKGDIAEGYSVSREKKESFPLTVTSAQKNPTAFYLCASSIDRYGYTFGSGTRLTVV.

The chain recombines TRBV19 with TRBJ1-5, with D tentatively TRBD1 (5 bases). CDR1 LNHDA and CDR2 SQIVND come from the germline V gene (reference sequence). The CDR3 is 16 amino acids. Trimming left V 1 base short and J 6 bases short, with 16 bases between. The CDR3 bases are TGTGCCAGTAGTATAGTCCCGACAGAAGGAGGTCAGCCCCAGCATTTT. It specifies CASSIVPTEGGQPQHF.

The CDR3 loop is CASSPGLAGVGYEQYF. CDR3 nucleotides: TGTGCCAGCAGTCCTGGACTAGCGGGAGTCGGCTACGAGCAGTACTTC. The chain is built from TRBV5-4 and TRBJ2-7; TRBD2 aligns across 13 bases. The CDR3 is 16 amino acids. Losses at the gene ends were 5 bases for V and 3 bases for J; bases not matched to a gene: 8. The germline V gene has CDR1 SGHNT and CDR2 YYREEE (reference sequence).